The 27 T cell receptor beta chains below were found in one sample sequenced in a study of cytomegalovirus exposure and HLA in healthy donors. Primers for the PCR totalled 60 Vbeta and 13 Jbeta. Some clones are missing from TCRdb's copy, which holds only in-frame ones; the method was immunoSEQ multiplex PCR. The table has over 150,000 clones, 74% seen once. What was sequenced was PBMCs. The receptor set was obtained from a woman aged 25 to 39 in good health and CMV-seropositive.

This clone was counted a single time. DNA for the CDR3: TGTGCCAGCAGTTTAAGGTCGAGAGGACAGGAGAGTCCTGGCTACACCTTC. It specifies CASSLRSRGQESPGYTF. The gene calls are TRBV28 and TRBJ1-2; 7 nucleotides agree with TRBD1. Losses at the gene ends were 2 bases for V and 7 bases for J; bases not matched to a gene: 16. The germline V gene encodes CDR1 MDHEN and CDR2 SYDVKM. This CDR3 region has 17 residues.

This chain connects TRBV6-1 to TRBJ2-2; tentatively, D is TRBD1 (6 bases). This CDR3 contains 15 residues. The ends were cut back, 2 bases at V and 3 bases at J, with 10 bases in the middle. Germline V gives CDR1 MNHNS, CDR2 SASEGT. The CDR3 spells CASSEWDKHTGELFF. The CDR3, as DNA: TGTGCCAGCAGTGAATGGGACAAGCACACCGGGGAGCTGTTTTTT.

This clone was observed a handful of times. V gene TRBV27 combines with J gene TRBJ2-7; 9 positions agree with TRBD2. The trim removed 5 bases at V and 7 bases at J, leaving 15 bases unmatched. CDR3 length: 16 amino acids. Germline assignment: CDR1 MNHEY and CDR2 SMNVEV (reference sequence). CDR3 nucleotide sequence: TGTGCCAGCAGTCCCTCGGCGGGAGGGCCACTTTGGGAGCAGTACTTC. It yields the protein CASSPSAGGPLWEQYF.

This chain joins TRBV28 and TRBJ2-3; no definite D call. CDR3 length: 14 amino acids. Germline loops: CDR1 MDHEN, CDR2 SYDVKM. Trimming left V 8 bases short and J 5 bases short, with 17 bases between. The CDR3, as DNA: TGTGCCAGCCGATCCACCCGAAGGAGAGATACGCAGTATTTT. Encoded protein: CASRSTRRRDTQYF.

The genes are TRBV4-1 and TRBJ2-7, with 8 bases aligning to TRBD1. This CDR3 is 15 amino acids long. Germline-derived CDR1 and CDR2 are MGHRA and YSYEKL. The V segment lost 4 bases and the J segment 7 bases; nucleotides outside the gene matches: 12. The CDR3: CASSLDGQGMGEQYF. CDR3 nucleotide sequence: TGCGCCAGCAGCCTCGACGGACAGGGAATGGGGGAGCAGTACTTC.

The chain combines TRBV28 with TRBJ2-2; D is perhaps TRBD1 (7 bases). CDR1 is MDHEN, CDR2 SYDVKM, per germline. The CDR3 contains 15 residues. Trimming cost V 4 bases and J 4 bases, with 13 bases left between them. The CDR3 nucleotides are TGTGCCAGCAGTTCGCCTCAGGGGGGCACCGGGGAGCTGTTTTTT. Residues: CASSSPQGGTGELFF.

The rearrangement joins TRBV15 to TRBJ2-1; 8 positions match TRBD2. With 1 base clipped from V and 5 bases from J, the junction kept 7 bases outside the gene matches. The CDR3 length is 16 residues. Germline CDR1 and CDR2: LNHNV and YYDKDF (reference sequence). The CDR3 sequence: CATSRAITAGDNEQFF. In DNA, the CDR3 is TGTGCCACCAGCAGAGCGATCACAGCGGGAGACAATGAGCAGTTCTTC. Variable domain in full (rest from reference TRBV15 and TRBJ2-1): DAMVIQNPRYQVTQFGKPVTLSCSQTLNHNVMYWYQQKSSQAPKLLFHYYDKDFNNEADTPDNFQSRRPNTSFCFLDIRSPGLGDTAMYLCATSRAITAGDNEQFFGPGTRLTVL.

V and J are TRBV15 and TRBJ2-2; 11 bases map to TRBD2. The junction had 13 bases not matched to a gene; V was cut back by 6 bases and J by 7 bases. The CDR3 length is 17 residues. The germline V gene has CDR1 LNHNV and CDR2 YYDKDF (reference sequence). CDR3 in amino acids: CATRMVAGGPFDGELFF. In nucleotides, the CDR3 is TGTGCCACCAGGATGGTAGCGGGAGGGCCTTTTGACGGGGAGCTGTTTTTT.

This clone was counted only a few times. The V and J genes are TRBV2 and TRBJ2-1; TRBD2 agrees at 7 bases. The CDR3 length is 14 residues. CDR1 is SNHLY and CDR2 is FYNNEI in the germline V gene. Trimming at V came to 0 bases and at J to 5 bases, leaving 1 base not matched to a gene. CDR3 bases: TGTGCCAGCAGTGAAGCGGGACTAAACAATGAGCAGTTCTTC. Its translation is CASSEAGLNNEQFF.

CDR3 residues: CASSEFLAGITYNEQFF. In DNA form, the CDR3 reads TGTGCCAGCAGTGAATTCCTAGCGGGTATTACCTACAATGAGCAGTTCTTC. This chain links TRBV6-1 with TRBJ2-1, with 8 bases fitting TRBD2. Germline V gene lookup returns CDR1 MNHNS and CDR2 SASEGT. The V and J ends lost 2 bases and 2 bases, in that order; junction bases with no gene match: 8. This CDR3 contains 17 residues.

The chain combines TRBV28 with TRBJ2-2; the D gene is possibly TRBD1 (5 bases). CDR1 MDHEN and CDR2 SYDVKM come from the germline V gene. This CDR3 contains 13 residues. The V end lost 8 bases, the J end lost 2 bases, and 9 bases lay between the germline ends. The CDR3 region has the DNA TGTGCCAGCTACGACAGAAACACCGGGGAGCTGTTTTTT. This codes for CASYDRNTGELFF.

The gene calls are TRBV28 and TRBJ1-5, with D tentatively TRBD1 (5 bases). The CDR3 covers 16 residues. The V end lost 4 bases, the J end lost 2 bases, and 15 bases lay between the germline ends. Germline V gene data show CDR1 as MDHEN and CDR2 as SYDVKM. DNA of the CDR3: TGTGCCAGCAGTTCCCGGGTTGGGGCCGGCAATCAGCCCCAGCATTTT. As protein: CASSSRVGAGNQPQHF.

V gene TRBV7-9 combines with J gene TRBJ2-1; tentatively, D is TRBD2 (6 bases). The CDR3 totals 15 residues. CDR1 and CDR2 from the germline V gene are SEHNR and FQNEAQ (reference sequence). V lost 4 bases to trimming and J lost 2 bases, with 12 bases between them. In DNA, the CDR3 is TGTGCCAGCAGCTCGGGACTGGTCCCCTACAATGAGCAGTTCTTC. This gives the protein CASSSGLVPYNEQFF.

V usage is TRBV18 and J usage is TRBJ2-5; perhaps TRBD2 as D (7 bases). This CDR3 is 16 amino acids long. The germline CDR1 and CDR2 sequences are KGHSH and LQKENI. Between the trimmed V and J ends, which lost 1 base and 2 bases, there was a span of 14 bases. Written as DNA, the CDR3 is TGTGCCAGCTCACCACTCGGCGGGGGCAAACAAGAGACCCAGTACTTC. Residues: CASSPLGGGKQETQYF.

The rearrangement uses TRBV9 and TRBJ2-3; D perhaps matches TRBD2 (5 bases). Germline values: CDR1 SGDLS, CDR2 YYNGEE. Between the trimmed V and J ends, which lost 4 bases and 7 bases, there was a span of 19 bases. The CDR3 length is 15 residues. In nucleotides, the CDR3 is TGTGCCAGCAGCTTTCGGACTGGGGAGACAAATACGCAGTATTTT. It translates to CASSFRTGETNTQYF.

The J gene is TRBJ1-4, the V gene TRBV19; TRBD1 is a possible D gene (6 bases). The germline V gene has CDR1 LNHDA and CDR2 SQIVND (reference sequence). The CDR3 loop spans 17 amino acids. The V gene lost 6 bases and the J gene lost 4 bases, with 21 bases spanning the gap. The CDR3 reads CASSASPATGSNEKLFF. Here the CDR3 DNA reads TGTGCCAGTAGCGCCTCTCCTGCCACAGGGAGTAATGAAAAACTGTTTTTT.

The CDR3 loop reads CASTRDSGTDTQYF. The CDR3 DNA sequence: TGTGCCAGCACCCGGGACTCTGGCACAGATACGCAGTATTTT. The gene calls are TRBV2 and TRBJ2-3; D is perhaps TRBD2 (6 bases). Germline lookup yields CDR1 SNHLY and CDR2 FYNNEI. The ends were cut back, 7 bases at V and 1 base at J, with 12 bases in the middle. The CDR3 is 14 residues long.

A few counts support this clone. V usage is TRBV7-8 and J usage is TRBJ1-3, with D perhaps TRBD1 (5 bases). With 1 base removed from V and 4 bases from J, the gap between germline ends came to 14 bases. The CDR3 runs to 16 residues. Germline lookup yields CDR1 SGHVS and CDR2 FQNEAQ. CDR3 in amino acids: CASSLGGGRGGNTIYF. The CDR3, as DNA: TGTGCCAGCAGCTTAGGAGGAGGACGGGGGGGAAACACCATATATTTT.

V is TRBV28 and J is TRBJ1-5; tentatively, D is TRBD1 (5 bases). CDR1 and CDR2 (germline): MDHEN, SYDVKM. The V gene lost 8 bases and the J gene lost 5 bases, with 13 bases spanning the gap. The CDR3 contains 13 residues. Here the CDR3 DNA reads TGTGCCAGCGCCCAGGGTTTTGATCAGCCCCAGCATTTT. Translating gives CASAQGFDQPQHF.

The chain employs TRBV11-2 and TRBJ1-1; TRBD1 is a possible D gene (5 bases). Looked up from germline, CDR1 is SGHAT and CDR2 is FQNNGV. There are 15 residues in the CDR3. The germline V and J ends were trimmed by 5 bases and 4 bases, with 17 bases remaining between them. CDR3 region: CASSRDFPLITEAFF. CDR3 in DNA: TGTGCCAGCAGCCGGGACTTCCCCCTAATCACTGAAGCTTTCTTT.

V usage is TRBV7-2 and J usage is TRBJ1-6; D perhaps matches TRBD1 (5 bases). The germline gives CDR1 SGHTA, CDR2 FQGNSA. The V end lost 0 bases, the J end lost 4 bases, and 7 bases lay between the germline ends. CDR3 length: 15 residues. The CDR3 loop is CASSLARAYNSPLHF. CDR3 nucleotide sequence: TGTGCCAGCAGCTTAGCCAGGGCTTATAATTCACCCCTCCACTTT.

This chain joins TRBV2 and TRBJ1-2, with D maybe TRBD1 (6 bases). Germline V gene data show CDR1 as SNHLY and CDR2 as FYNNEI. Trimming took off 9 bases at V and 8 bases at J, with 16 bases between the two ends. The CDR3 sequence is 12 residues long. CDR3 nucleotides: TGTGCCAGTTCCATGAGGGGGGGCGGCTACACCTTC. Residues: CASSMRGGGYTF. Based on the CDR3 plus reference TRBV2 and TRBJ1-2, the full variable domain is EPEVTQTPSHQVTQMGQEVILRCVPISNHLYFYWYRQILGQKVEFLVSFYNNEISEKSEIFDDQFSVERPDGSNFTLKIRSTKLEDSAMYFCASSMRGGGYTFGSGTRLTVV.

DNA for the CDR3: TGTGCCACAGGGAGGGGGACAAACACAGATACGCAGTATTTT. This codes for CATGRGTNTDTQYF. The V call is TRBV6-1, the J call TRBJ2-3; D perhaps matches TRBD2 (7 bases). V lost 10 bases, J lost 2 bases, and 16 bases lay in between. CDR3 size: 14 residues. Germline CDR1 is MNHNS and CDR2 is SASEGT.

This clone was detected only a few times. The chain joins TRBV5-1 to TRBJ2-7; TRBD1 matches at 11 bases. The V gene's germline CDR1 is SGHRS and CDR2 YFSETQ. The ends lost 4 bases at V and 5 bases at J; junction bases unmatched: 8. The CDR3 extends over 15 amino acids. The CDR3 DNA sequence: TGCGCCAGCAGCGCCGGACAGGGGGCGATCGACGAGCAGTACTTC. Its protein product is CASSAGQGAIDEQYF.

The chain recombines TRBV6-5 with TRBJ2-7; D not certain. With 2 bases removed from V and 6 bases from J, the gap between germline ends came to 11 bases. The germline V gene has CDR1 MNHEY and CDR2 SVGAGI. This CDR3 region has 13 residues. CDR3 in amino acids: CASSYTSMAEQYF. The CDR3 DNA reads as TGTGCCAGCAGTTACACCAGTATGGCCGAGCAGTACTTC.

This rearrangement joins TRBV19 to TRBJ1-1; TRBD1 might be the D (6 bases). This CDR3 is built from 15 residues. V gave up 5 bases and J gave up 6 bases, with 19 bases separating them. CDR1 is LNHDA, CDR2 SQIVND, per germline (reference sequence). The CDR3 protein is CASSVPLPGAPEAFF. As DNA, the CDR3 is TGTGCCAGTAGTGTTCCGCTCCCAGGGGCCCCTGAAGCTTTCTTT.

The chain is built from TRBV5-1 and TRBJ2-1; 14 bases agree with TRBD2. CDR3 size: 18 residues. Looked up from germline, CDR1 is SGHRS and CDR2 is YFSETQ. V trimming: 3 bases; J trimming: 8 bases; junction bases outside the gene matches: 13. The CDR3 sequence: CASSSYSGLAGGVDEQFF. The DNA for the CDR3 is TGCGCCAGCAGCTCATACTCTGGACTAGCGGGAGGAGTTGATGAGCAGTTCTTC.